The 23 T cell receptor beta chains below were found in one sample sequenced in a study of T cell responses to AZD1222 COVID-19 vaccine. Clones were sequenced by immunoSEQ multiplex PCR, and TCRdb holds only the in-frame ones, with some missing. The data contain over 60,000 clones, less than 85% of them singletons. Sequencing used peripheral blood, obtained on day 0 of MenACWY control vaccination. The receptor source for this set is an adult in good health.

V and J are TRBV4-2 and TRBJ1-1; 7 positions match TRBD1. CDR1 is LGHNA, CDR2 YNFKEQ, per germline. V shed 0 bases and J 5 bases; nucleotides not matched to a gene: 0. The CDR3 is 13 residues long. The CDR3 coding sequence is TGTGCCAGCAGCCAAGACAGGGGGACTGAAGCTTTCTTT. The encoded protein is CASSQDRGTEAFF.

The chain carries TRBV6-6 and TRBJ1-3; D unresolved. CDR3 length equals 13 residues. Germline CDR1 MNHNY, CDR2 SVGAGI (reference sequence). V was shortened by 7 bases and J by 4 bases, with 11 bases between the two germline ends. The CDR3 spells CASTSASGNTIYF. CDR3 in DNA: TGTGCCAGCACATCCGCATCCGGAAACACCATATATTTT.

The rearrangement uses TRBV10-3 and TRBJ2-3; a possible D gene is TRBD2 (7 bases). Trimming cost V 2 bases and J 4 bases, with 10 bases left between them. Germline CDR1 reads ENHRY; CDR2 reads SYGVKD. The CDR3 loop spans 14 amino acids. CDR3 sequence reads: CAISERGASDTQYF. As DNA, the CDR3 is TGTGCCATCAGTGAGCGGGGGGCCTCAGATACGCAGTATTTT.

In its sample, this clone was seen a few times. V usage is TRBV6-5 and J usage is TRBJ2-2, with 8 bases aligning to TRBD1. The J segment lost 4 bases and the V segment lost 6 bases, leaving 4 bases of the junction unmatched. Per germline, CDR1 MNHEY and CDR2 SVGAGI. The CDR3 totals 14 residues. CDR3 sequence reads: CASRRTGTTGELFF. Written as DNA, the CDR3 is TGTGCCAGCAGGAGGACAGGGACCACCGGGGAGCTGTTTTTT.

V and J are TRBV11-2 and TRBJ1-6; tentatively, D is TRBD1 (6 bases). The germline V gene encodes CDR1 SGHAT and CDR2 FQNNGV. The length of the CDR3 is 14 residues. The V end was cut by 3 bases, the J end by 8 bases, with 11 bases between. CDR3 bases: TGTGCCAGCAGCTTCGGGGGCAGGGATTCACCCCTCCACTTT. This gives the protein CASSFGGRDSPLHF.

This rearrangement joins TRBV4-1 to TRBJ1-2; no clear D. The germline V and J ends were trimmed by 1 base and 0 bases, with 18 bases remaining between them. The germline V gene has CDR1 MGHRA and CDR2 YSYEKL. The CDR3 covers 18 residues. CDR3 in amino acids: CASSQGSSTRGANYGYTF. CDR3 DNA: TGCGCCAGCAGCCAAGGGTCCTCTACCCGTGGTGCTAACTATGGCTACACCTTC.

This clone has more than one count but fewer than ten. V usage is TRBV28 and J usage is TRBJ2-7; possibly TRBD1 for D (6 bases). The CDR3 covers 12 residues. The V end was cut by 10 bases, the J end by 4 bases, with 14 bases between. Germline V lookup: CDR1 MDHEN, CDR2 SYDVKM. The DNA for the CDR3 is TGTGCCACGTCGGACAGTCCTTACGAGCAGTACTTC. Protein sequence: CATSDSPYEQYF.

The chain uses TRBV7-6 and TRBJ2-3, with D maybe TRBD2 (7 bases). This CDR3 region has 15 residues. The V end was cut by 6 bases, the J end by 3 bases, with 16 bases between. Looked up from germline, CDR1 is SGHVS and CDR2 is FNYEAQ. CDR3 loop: CASSRGAGITDTQYF. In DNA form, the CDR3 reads TGTGCCAGCAGTCGGGGGGCGGGGATTACAGATACGCAGTATTTT.

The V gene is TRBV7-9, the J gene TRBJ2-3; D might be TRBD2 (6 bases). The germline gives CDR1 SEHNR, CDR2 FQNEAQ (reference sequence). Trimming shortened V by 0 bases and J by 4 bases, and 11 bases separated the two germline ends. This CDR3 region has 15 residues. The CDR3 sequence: CASSLAGGTPDTQYF. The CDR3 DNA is TGTGCCAGCAGCTTAGCTGGAGGGACGCCAGATACGCAGTATTTT. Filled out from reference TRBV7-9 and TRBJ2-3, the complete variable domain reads DTGVSQNPRHKITKRGQNVTFRCDPISEHNRLYWYRQTLGQGPEFLTYFQNEAQLEKSRLLSDRFSAERPKGSFSTLEIQRTEQGDSAMYLCASSLAGGTPDTQYFGPGTRLTVL.

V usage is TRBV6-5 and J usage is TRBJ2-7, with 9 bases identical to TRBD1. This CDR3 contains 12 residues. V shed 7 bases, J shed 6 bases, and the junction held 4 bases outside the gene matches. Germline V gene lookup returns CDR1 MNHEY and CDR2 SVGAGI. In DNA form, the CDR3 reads TGTGCCAGCAAGGACAGGGGAATCGAGCAGTACTTC. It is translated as CASKDRGIEQYF.

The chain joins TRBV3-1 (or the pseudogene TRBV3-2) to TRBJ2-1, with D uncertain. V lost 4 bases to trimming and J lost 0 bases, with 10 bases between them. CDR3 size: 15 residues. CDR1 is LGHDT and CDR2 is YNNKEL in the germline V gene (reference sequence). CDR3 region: CASSLFRSSYNEQFF. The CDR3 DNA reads TGTGCCAGCAGCCTCTTCCGGAGCTCCTACAATGAGCAGTTCTTC.

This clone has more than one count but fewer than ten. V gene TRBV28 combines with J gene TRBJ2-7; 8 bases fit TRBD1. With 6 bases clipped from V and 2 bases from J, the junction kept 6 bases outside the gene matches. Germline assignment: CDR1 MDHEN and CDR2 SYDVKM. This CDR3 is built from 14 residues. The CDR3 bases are TGTGCCAGCAGACGGCAACAGGGGGCCTACGAGCAGTACTTC. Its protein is CASRRQQGAYEQYF. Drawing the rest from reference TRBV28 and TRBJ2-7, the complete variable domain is DVKVTQSSRYLVKRTGEKVFLECVQDMDHENMFWYRQDPGLGLRLIYFSYDVKMKEKGDIPEGYSVSREKKERFSLILESASTNQTSMYLCASRRQQGAYEQYFGPGTRLTVT.

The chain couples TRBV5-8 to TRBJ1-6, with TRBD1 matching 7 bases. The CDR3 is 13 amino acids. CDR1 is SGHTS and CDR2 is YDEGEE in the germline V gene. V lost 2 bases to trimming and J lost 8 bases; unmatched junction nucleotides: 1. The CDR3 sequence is CASSFRGDSPLHF. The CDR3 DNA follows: TGTGCCAGCAGCTTCAGGGGGGATTCACCCCTCCACTTT.

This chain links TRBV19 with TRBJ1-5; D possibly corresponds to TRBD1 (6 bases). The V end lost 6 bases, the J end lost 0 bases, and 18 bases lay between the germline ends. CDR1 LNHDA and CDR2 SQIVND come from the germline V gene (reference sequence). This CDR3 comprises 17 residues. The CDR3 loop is CASRGGQSLSSNQPQHF. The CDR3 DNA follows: TGTGCCAGTAGGGGGGGACAATCGTTGTCTAGCAATCAGCCCCAGCATTTT.

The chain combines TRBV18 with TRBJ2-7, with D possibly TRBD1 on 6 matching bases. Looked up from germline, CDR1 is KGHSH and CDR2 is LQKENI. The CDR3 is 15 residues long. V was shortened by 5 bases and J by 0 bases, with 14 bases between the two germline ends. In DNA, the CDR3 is TGTGCCAGCTCATCGCAACAGGGAGCCTCCTACGAGCAGTACTTC. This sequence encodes CASSSQQGASYEQYF.

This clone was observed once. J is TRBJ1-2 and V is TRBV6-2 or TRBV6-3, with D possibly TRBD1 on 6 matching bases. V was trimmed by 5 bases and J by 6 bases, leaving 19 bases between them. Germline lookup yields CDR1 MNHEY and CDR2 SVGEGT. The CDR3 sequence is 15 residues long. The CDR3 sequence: CASSVQARGYDGYTF. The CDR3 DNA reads TGTGCCAGCAGTGTCCAGGCCAGGGGATATGATGGCTACACCTTC.

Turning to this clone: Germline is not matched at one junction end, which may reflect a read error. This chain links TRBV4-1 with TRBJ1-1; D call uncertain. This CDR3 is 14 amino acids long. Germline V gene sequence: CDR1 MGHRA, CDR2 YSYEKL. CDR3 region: CASSQARGNAEAFF. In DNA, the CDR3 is TGCGCCAGCAGCCAAGCAAGAGGGAACGCTGAAGCTTTCTTT.

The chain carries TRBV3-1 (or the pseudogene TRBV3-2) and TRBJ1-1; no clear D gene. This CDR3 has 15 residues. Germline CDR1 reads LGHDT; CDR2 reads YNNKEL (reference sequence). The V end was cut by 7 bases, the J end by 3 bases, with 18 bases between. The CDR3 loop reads CASIHSGRRYTEAFF. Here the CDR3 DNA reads TGTGCCAGCATCCACTCAGGCCGGAGGTACACTGAAGCTTTCTTT.

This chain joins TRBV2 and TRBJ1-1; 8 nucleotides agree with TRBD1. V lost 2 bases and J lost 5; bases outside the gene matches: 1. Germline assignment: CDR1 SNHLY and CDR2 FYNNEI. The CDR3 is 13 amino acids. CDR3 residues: CASSEQGATEAFF. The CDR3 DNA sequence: TGTGCCAGCAGTGAACAGGGGGCGACTGAAGCTTTCTTT.

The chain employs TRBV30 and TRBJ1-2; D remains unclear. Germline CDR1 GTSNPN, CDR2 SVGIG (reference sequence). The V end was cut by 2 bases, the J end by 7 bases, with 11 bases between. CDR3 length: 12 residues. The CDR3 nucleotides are TGTGCCTGGAGTTTGGGAAGTGGTGGCTACACCTTC. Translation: CAWSLGSGGYTF.

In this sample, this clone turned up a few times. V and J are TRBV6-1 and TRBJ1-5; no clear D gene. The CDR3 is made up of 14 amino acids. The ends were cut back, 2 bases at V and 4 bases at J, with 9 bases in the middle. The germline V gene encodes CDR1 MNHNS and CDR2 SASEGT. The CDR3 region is CASSESGLNQPQHF. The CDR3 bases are TGTGCCAGCAGTGAATCTGGCCTAAATCAGCCCCAGCATTTT.

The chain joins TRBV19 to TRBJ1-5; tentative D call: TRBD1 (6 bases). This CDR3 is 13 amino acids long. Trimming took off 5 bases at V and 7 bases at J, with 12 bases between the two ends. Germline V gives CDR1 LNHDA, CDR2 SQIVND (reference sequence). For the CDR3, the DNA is TGTGCCAGTAGTCCAGGGGCCCGACAGCCCCAGCATTTT. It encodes CASSPGARQPQHF.

The CDR3 protein is CASSLSGSGGANEQFF. As DNA, the CDR3 is TGTGCCAGCAGCCTCTCGGGTAGCGGGGGGGCCAATGAGCAGTTCTTC. The V gene is TRBV11-2, the J gene TRBJ2-1; 11 nucleotides match TRBD2. Trimming took 5 bases from V and 6 from J; bases not matched to a gene: 9. Germline loops: CDR1 SGHAT, CDR2 FQNNGV. CDR3 size: 16 residues.